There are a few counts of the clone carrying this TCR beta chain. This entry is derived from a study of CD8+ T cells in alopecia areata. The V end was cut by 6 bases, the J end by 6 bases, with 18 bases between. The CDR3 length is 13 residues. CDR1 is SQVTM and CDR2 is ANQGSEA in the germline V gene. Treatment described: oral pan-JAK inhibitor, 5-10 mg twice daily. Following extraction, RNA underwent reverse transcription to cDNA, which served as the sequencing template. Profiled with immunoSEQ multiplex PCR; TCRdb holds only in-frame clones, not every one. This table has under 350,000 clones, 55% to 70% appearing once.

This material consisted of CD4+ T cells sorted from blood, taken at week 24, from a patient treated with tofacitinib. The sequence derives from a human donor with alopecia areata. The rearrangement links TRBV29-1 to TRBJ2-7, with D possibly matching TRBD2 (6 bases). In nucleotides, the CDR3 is TGCAGCGTCGACGGTTCGGGAGTGGGCGAGCAGTACTTC. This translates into CSVDGSGVGEQYF.